A single sample is the source of the 29 T cell receptor beta chains below, sequenced in a study of shared clonotypes between healthy human individuals. Sequenced by immunoSEQ multiplex PCR; TCRdb stores in-frame clones only, minus some. Of 2 million to 2.5 million clones in the sample, 80% to 95% are singletons; the top ten hold about 0.41%. What was sequenced was naive CD4+ T cells from PBMCs. Subset in this sample: CD45RA+ positively selected. The origin of the receptors is a man between 18 and 29 years old in good health. Some clones in this sample may be carry-over from other donors' samples.

The V gene is TRBV6-4, the J gene TRBJ2-7, with 10 bases fitting TRBD2. V was pared by 5 bases and J by 9 bases, with 7 bases of the junction left unmatched. This CDR3 has 13 amino acids. The germline V gene has CDR1 MRHNA and CDR2 SNTAGT. The CDR3 loop is CASSPLAGAGQYF. CDR3 nucleotides: TGTGCCAGCAGTCCTCTAGCGGGAGCAGGGCAGTACTTC.

The chain joins TRBV7-9 to TRBJ2-2; unclear D gene. Trimming took 5 bases from V and 8 from J, leaving 9 bases between them. Germline lookup yields CDR1 SEHNR and CDR2 FQNEAQ (reference sequence). The CDR3 loop spans 12 amino acids. Written as DNA, the CDR3 is TGTGCCAGCAGCCCCAGTAAAGGGGAGCTGTTTTTT. The encoded protein is CASSPSKGELFF.

The chain combines TRBV6-1 with TRBJ1-4, with D uncertain. V lost 2 bases and J lost 8, with 15 bases in between. Looked up from germline, CDR1 is MNHNS and CDR2 is SASEGT. This CDR3 has 15 amino acids. CDR3 residues: CASSESAAGEEKLFF. CDR3 sequence (DNA): TGTGCCAGCAGTGAAAGTGCAGCGGGTGAAGAAAAACTGTTTTTT.

V usage is TRBV19 and J usage is TRBJ2-2; D perhaps matches TRBD1 (5 bases). There are 11 residues in the CDR3. Germline V gives CDR1 LNHDA, CDR2 SQIVND (reference sequence). Trimming shortened V by 0 bases and J by 13 bases, and 6 bases separated the two germline ends. The CDR3 here is CASSIEDRLFF. The CDR3 DNA reads TGTGCCAGTAGTATAGAAGACAGGCTGTTTTTT.

This chain connects TRBV27 to TRBJ2-5, with unresolved D. Germline V gene lookup returns CDR1 MNHEY and CDR2 SMNVEV (reference sequence). V was pared by 0 bases and J by 5 bases, with 7 bases between. The CDR3 runs 13 residues. The CDR3 loop reads CASSLSFVETQYF. The DNA for the CDR3 is TGTGCCAGCAGTTTATCCTTTGTGGAGACCCAGTACTTC.

On this clone itself: At one end, the junction sequence differs from germline, possibly due to a read error. The chain recombines TRBV4-2 with TRBJ2-3; 8 bases map to TRBD2. Germline loops: CDR1 LGHNA, CDR2 YNFKEQ. This CDR3 comprises 13 residues. In DNA form, the CDR3 reads TGTGCCAGCAGCCAAGAAGGTACTAGCGGAGAGCTCTTT. This translates into CASSQEGTSGELF.

The chain couples TRBV5-1 to TRBJ2-7, with a tentative D call TRBD1 (6 bases). The germline V gene encodes CDR1 SGHRS and CDR2 YFSETQ. The CDR3 contains 13 residues. CDR3: CASRAGEFYEQYF. The CDR3 coding sequence is TGCGCTTCCCGAGCAGGGGAGTTCTACGAGCAGTACTTC. Full variable domain (outside the CDR3, taken from reference TRBV5-1 and TRBJ2-7): KAGVTQTPRYLIKTRGQQVTLSCSPISGHRSVSWYQQTPGQGLQFLFEYFSETQRNKGNFPGRFSGRQFSNSRSEMNVSTLELGDSALYLCASRAGEFYEQYFGPGTRLTVT.

The chain is built from TRBV28 and TRBJ2-7, with D perhaps TRBD1 or TRBD2 (5 bases each). Germline CDR1 is MDHEN and CDR2 is SYDVKM. Between the trimmed V and J ends, which lost 5 bases and 7 bases, there was a span of 18 bases. The CDR3 sequence is 14 residues long. CDR3 protein: CASSLPGRWWEQYF. The CDR3 DNA reads TGTGCCAGCAGTCTACCGGGACGGTGGTGGGAGCAGTACTTC.

The chain employs TRBV2 and TRBJ2-5; the match to TRBD1 covers 7 bases. The CDR3 spans 11 residues. Germline CDR1 SNHLY, CDR2 FYNNEI. Trimming cost V 4 bases and J 9 bases; bases outside gene matches: 2. CDR3 in amino acids: CASSGGQAQYF. CDR3 DNA: TGTGCCAGCAGTGGCGGACAGGCCCAGTACTTC.

V usage is TRBV10-1 and J usage is TRBJ1-2; unclear D gene. Per the germline V gene, CDR1 is WNHNN and CDR2 is SYGVQD (reference sequence). This CDR3 region has 13 residues. Trimming took off 0 bases at V and 4 bases at J, with 6 bases between the two ends. The CDR3 DNA reads as TGCGCCAGCAGTGAGTCCCGGTTCTATGGCTACACCTTC. It yields the protein CASSESRFYGYTF.

This chain joins TRBV7-2 and TRBJ2-7, with D perhaps matching TRBD1 (6 bases). The length of the CDR3 is 13 residues. Germline CDR1 SGHTA, CDR2 FQGNSA. Trimming removed 5 bases at V and 3 bases at J, with 11 bases between. CDR3 residues: CASSPDRYYEQYF. The DNA for the CDR3 is TGTGCCAGCAGCCCTGACAGGTACTACGAGCAGTACTTC.

This sequence joins TRBV11-3 and TRBJ2-1; TRBD2 matches 8 bases. V was clipped by 4 bases and J by 2 bases; unmatched bases: 4. Germline loops: CDR1 SGHNT, CDR2 YENEEA. The CDR3 length is 15 residues. This CDR3 is CASSSASGPYNEQFF. The CDR3, as DNA: TGTGCCAGCAGCTCGGCTAGCGGGCCCTACAATGAGCAGTTCTTC.

The chain employs TRBV18 and TRBJ2-1, with 10 bases matching TRBD2. This CDR3 spans 16 amino acids. V gave up 4 bases and J gave up 2 bases; unmatched junction bases: 5. The V gene's germline CDR1 is KGHSH and CDR2 LQKENI. The CDR3 DNA follows: TGTGCCAGCTCACAGATAGCGGGAGGACCCTACAATGAGCAGTTCTTC. Its protein is CASSQIAGGPYNEQFF.

This clone was observed once. The sample has other DNA sequences that encode this CDR3 too. The chain links TRBV5-1 to TRBJ2-7; 13 bases fit TRBD2. The trim removed 5 bases at V and 2 bases at J, leaving 4 bases unmatched. CDR3 length: 15 amino acids. Germline values: CDR1 SGHRS, CDR2 YFSETQ. CDR3 amino acids: CASSLGLAGAYEQYF. In DNA form, the CDR3 reads TGCGCCAGCAGTTTAGGACTAGCGGGAGCCTACGAGCAGTACTTC. The complete variable domain, with remaining parts taken from reference TRBV5-1 and TRBJ2-7, reads KAGVTQTPRYLIKTRGQQVTLSCSPISGHRSVSWYQQTPGQGLQFLFEYFSETQRNKGNFPGRFSGRQFSNSRSEMNVSTLELGDSALYLCASSLGLAGAYEQYFGPGTRLTVT.

The chain uses TRBV28 and TRBJ1-1; the D is unclear. The CDR3 totals 12 residues. CDR1 is MDHEN and CDR2 is SYDVKM in the germline V gene. Trimming removed 3 bases at V and 10 bases at J, with 12 bases between. The CDR3 sequence is CASSLGGGGAFF. The CDR3 DNA follows: TGTGCCAGCAGTTTGGGTGGCGGCGGAGCTTTCTTT.

This chain connects TRBV9 to TRBJ1-4, with 8 bases that match TRBD1. Germline CDR1 SGDLS, CDR2 YYNGEE. Trimming took 2 bases from V and 11 from J; bases not matched to a gene: 14. CDR3 length: 16 residues. CDR3 nucleotides: TGTGCCAGCAGCGTCATGTCGGAGCAGGGGGCTGGGAAACTGTTTTTT. Translated, it gives CASSVMSEQGAGKLFF.

Note on this clone: The sample has other DNA sequences that encode this CDR3 too. V usage is TRBV19 and J usage is TRBJ1-2; D possibly corresponds to TRBD1 (5 bases). Germline values: CDR1 LNHDA, CDR2 SQIVND (reference sequence). Trimming took off 9 bases at V and 4 bases at J, with 12 bases between the two ends. The CDR3 is 12 residues long. The CDR3 sequence is CASFAGSYGYTF. Written as DNA, the CDR3 is TGTGCCAGCTTCGCAGGGAGCTATGGCTACACCTTC.

The V gene is TRBV7-8, the J gene TRBJ1-1; D not resolved. From germline, CDR1 is SGHVS and CDR2 FQNEAQ. This CDR3 contains 15 residues. V gave up 1 base and J gave up 0 bases, with 9 bases separating them. CDR3 DNA sequence: TGTGCCAGCAGCTTAGAGCGGGGAATGAACACTGAAGCTTTCTTT. This codes for CASSLERGMNTEAFF.

This chain uses TRBV5-4 with TRBJ2-3; the D gene could be TRBD1 or TRBD2 (5 bases each). The CDR3 runs 15 residues. The germline V gene encodes CDR1 SGHNT and CDR2 YYREEE (reference sequence). Between the trimmed V and J ends, which lost 6 bases and 3 bases, there was a span of 17 bases. The DNA for the CDR3 is TGTGCCAGCACCAGAGGGTTGGGGGAAACAGATACGCAGTATTTT. This sequence encodes CASTRGLGETDTQYF.

In this sample, this clone turned up once. The J gene is TRBJ2-7, the V gene TRBV7-9, with D possibly matching TRBD2 (7 bases). The V end lost 1 base, the J end lost 4 bases, and 14 bases lay between the germline ends. Germline V CDR1 and CDR2: SEHNR, FQNEAQ (reference sequence). The CDR3 loop spans 15 amino acids. DNA of the CDR3: TGTGCCAGCAGCTTAGAAGGCGGGGGCTGGTACGAGCAGTACTTC. It translates to CASSLEGGGWYEQYF.

The chain employs TRBV11-2 and TRBJ1-2; 9 bases match TRBD1. V shed 5 bases and J 0 bases; nucleotides not matched to a gene: 13. Germline lookup yields CDR1 SGHAT and CDR2 FQNNGV. CDR3 size: 18 residues. CDR3: CASSHYRDRASSNYGYTF. In DNA form, the CDR3 reads TGTGCCAGCAGCCATTACCGGGACAGGGCCTCCTCTAACTATGGCTACACCTTC.

This clone has just one count. The gene calls are TRBV7-2 and TRBJ1-1; 9 positions agree with TRBD1. Looked up from germline, CDR1 is SGHTA and CDR2 is FQGNSA. CDR3 length: 16 residues. Trimming removed 3 bases from V and 0 bases from J; junction bases left unmatched: 5. The CDR3 loop reads CASSLTGGGMNTEAFF. CDR3 in DNA: TGTGCCAGCAGCTTGACAGGGGGGGGCATGAACACTGAAGCTTTCTTT.

The chain links TRBV5-4 to TRBJ2-2; TRBD2 matches 13 bases. This CDR3 has 17 amino acids. V lost 3 bases, J lost 0 bases, and 2 bases stayed unmatched. Per the germline V gene, CDR1 is SGHNT and CDR2 is YYREEE (reference sequence). In DNA form, the CDR3 reads TGTGCCAGCAGCTCCGGACTAGCGGGGGCGAACACCGGGGAGCTGTTTTTT. This encodes CASSSGLAGANTGELFF.

The CDR3 region has the DNA TGCAGCGTTGAAGATCGCCCCCGGAACACTGAAGCTTTCTTT. Amino acid sequence: CSVEDRPRNTEAFF. The gene calls are TRBV29-1 and TRBJ1-1; D gene unclear. This CDR3 is 14 amino acids long. V was shortened by 0 bases and J by 1 base, with 9 bases between the two germline ends. Germline assignment: CDR1 SQVTM and CDR2 ANQGSEA. Filled out from reference TRBV29-1 and TRBJ1-1, the complete variable domain reads SAVISQKPSRDICQRGTSLTIQCQVDSQVTMMFWYRQQPGQSLTLIATANQGSEATYESGFVIDKFPISRPNLTFSTLTVSNMSPEDSSIYLCSVEDRPRNTEAFFGQGTRLTVV.

The chain employs TRBV15 and TRBJ2-2; D remains ambiguous. The CDR3 contains 13 residues. Trimming left V 0 bases short and J 7 bases short, with 6 bases between. The germline V gene has CDR1 LNHNV and CDR2 YYDKDF (reference sequence). The CDR3: CATSRDFGGELFF. The CDR3 DNA reads as TGTGCCACCAGCAGAGATTTTGGCGGGGAGCTGTTTTTT.

The chain has TRBV28 and TRBJ2-1; D might be TRBD1 (5 bases). This CDR3 spans 16 amino acids. Germline assignment: CDR1 MDHEN and CDR2 SYDVKM. V was trimmed by 6 bases and J by 7 bases, leaving 22 bases between them. The CDR3 bases are TGTGCCAGCAGACGGTGGGGCGCCGGGTCGCGGAATGAGCAGTTCTTC. Its protein is CASRRWGAGSRNEQFF.

The chain couples TRBV5-1 to TRBJ2-6, with D tentatively TRBD1 (6 bases). The CDR3 extends over 16 amino acids. The V end was cut by 4 bases, the J end by 4 bases, with 15 bases between. Germline CDR1 reads SGHRS; CDR2 reads YFSETQ. CDR3 sequence: CASSVGQPAGANVLTF. In DNA, the CDR3 is TGCGCCAGCAGCGTGGGACAACCGGCGGGGGCCAACGTCCTGACTTTC.

This chain uses TRBV28 with TRBJ1-2; perhaps TRBD1 as D (5 bases). The CDR3 is 16 residues long. Trimming removed 6 bases from V and 5 bases from J, with 22 bases in between. Germline CDR1 MDHEN, CDR2 SYDVKM. The chain's CDR3 is CASSLHWTPGGYGYTF. DNA of the CDR3: TGTGCCAGCAGCCTACATTGGACGCCTGGGGGTTATGGCTACACCTTC.

This chain connects TRBV7-3 to TRBJ2-2; tentative D call: TRBD2 (6 bases). Germline V lookup: CDR1 SGHTA, CDR2 FQGTGA. This CDR3 is built from 13 residues. V lost 9 bases to trimming and J lost 7 bases, with 15 bases between them. In DNA, the CDR3 is TGTGCCAGTGGAGCGGCGACTAGCGGGGAGCTGTTTTTT. It codes for CASGAATSGELFF.